This T cell receptor (beta chain) was sequenced for a study of blood T cell repertoires in COVID-19. Germline CDR1 and CDR2: MDHEN and SYDVKM. The CDR3 spans 14 residues. The germline V and J ends were trimmed by 6 bases and 4 bases, with 15 bases remaining between them. The repertoire was sequenced with immunoSEQ multiplex PCR; TCRdb's copy has only in-frame clones and lacks some. The table lists about 410,000 clones, 85% to 90% of them singletons. The sample comprised PBMCs or T cells enriched from blood (not recorded which). The TCR was taken from a woman aged 30 to 39 who had recovered from COVID-19. This chain connects TRBV28 to TRBJ1-1; TRBD1 is a possible D gene (6 bases). The CDR3 loop is CASRRGGGGTEAFF. DNA for the CDR3: TGTGCCAGCAGAAGGGGGGGAGGGGGCACTGAAGCTTTCTTT.